This paragraph reports one T cell receptor (beta chain). The data are from a study of cytomegalovirus exposure and HLA in healthy donors. Germline CDR1 is MNHEY and CDR2 is SVGAGI. The V segment lost 3 bases and the J segment 6 bases; nucleotides outside the gene matches: 5. There are 14 residues in the CDR3. PCR primers comprised 60 Vbeta and 13 Jbeta primers. Clones were read by immunoSEQ multiplex PCR, and TCRdb kept only the in-frame ones, dropping some. This sample has around 130,000 clones, with less than 85% found just once. The V and J genes are TRBV6-5 and TRBJ1-5, with 7 positions matching TRBD1. The TCR comes from a young man in good health and CMV-seronegative. Specimen: PBMCs. The CDR3 loop reads CASSYRQGGQPQHF. As DNA, the CDR3 is TGTGCCAGCAGTTATAGACAGGGTGGTCAGCCCCAGCATTTT.